This T cell receptor (beta chain) is drawn from a study of technical replicates of blood from a handful of donors. Looked up from germline, CDR1 is SGHRS and CDR2 is YFSETQ. The CDR3 consists of 15 residues. V shed 0 bases and J shed 1 base, with 11 bases lying between them. Profiled with immunoSEQ multiplex PCR; TCRdb holds only in-frame clones, not every one. The repertoire holds tens of thousands of clones, around 97% seen once, with around 0.22% in the top ten. This TCR was recovered from a human donor in good health. Sequenced sample: T cells isolated from PBMCs. The V and J genes are TRBV5-1 and TRBJ2-7, with TRBD1 as a possible D gene (6 bases). CDR3 in amino acids: CASSLAPGESYEQYF. CDR3 in DNA: TGCGCCAGCAGCTTGGCCCCAGGGGAGTCCTACGAGCAGTACTTC.